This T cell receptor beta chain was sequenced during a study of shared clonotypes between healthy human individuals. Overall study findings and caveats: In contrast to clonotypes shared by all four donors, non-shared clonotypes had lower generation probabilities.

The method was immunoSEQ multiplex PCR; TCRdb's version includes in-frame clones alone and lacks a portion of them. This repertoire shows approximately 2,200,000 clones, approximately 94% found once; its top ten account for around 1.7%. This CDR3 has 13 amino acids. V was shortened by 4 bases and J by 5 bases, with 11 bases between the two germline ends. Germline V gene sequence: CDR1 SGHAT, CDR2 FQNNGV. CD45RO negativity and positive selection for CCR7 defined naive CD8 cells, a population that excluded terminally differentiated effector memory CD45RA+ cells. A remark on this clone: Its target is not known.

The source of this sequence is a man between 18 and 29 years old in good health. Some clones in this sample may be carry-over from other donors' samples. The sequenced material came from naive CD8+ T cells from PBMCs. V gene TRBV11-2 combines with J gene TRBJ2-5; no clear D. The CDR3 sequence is CASSSSQVETQYF. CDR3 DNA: TGTGCCAGCAGCTCCTCCCAGGTGGAGACCCAGTACTTC.